Described below is a single T cell receptor beta chain sequence and its context. Its specificity is not known. Clones were sequenced by immunoSEQ multiplex PCR, and TCRdb holds only the in-frame ones, with some missing. The sample records 130,000 or so clones, approximately 93% being singletons. The data are from a study of T cell responses to AZD1222 COVID-19 vaccine. Regarding the study as a whole: It was only six AZD1222 recipients who were seropositive at baseline.

The sequencing used peripheral blood, collected on day 0 of MenACWY control vaccination. This TCR was sampled from an adult in good health.

CDR3 protein: CASSWKPPQEGDEKLFF. The CDR3 region has the DNA TGTGCCAGCAGCTGGAAACCGCCACAAGAAGGGGACGAAAAACTGTTTTTT. V and J are TRBV5-7 and TRBJ1-4; D is perhaps TRBD1 (5 bases). TRBV5-7 is labeled an ORF, and its function is uncertain. CDR3 length equals 17 residues. V lost 3 bases, J lost 8 bases, and 23 bases lay in between.